This T cell receptor (beta chain) emerged from a study of T cells in Graves' hyperthyroidism and ophthalmopathy. Turning to the study itself: Peripheral blood specimens were obtained at initial diagnosis, prior to any treatment.

Amplified regions were TCR beta CDR3 sequences from RNA transcripts. The HTBI primer set was used in a first-round RT-PCR of the TCR CDR3. TCRdb independently ran MiXCR on the multiplex PCR reads; one entry per CDR3 protein. Found here are about 640,000 distinct CDR3 sequences, less than 25% of them singletons; the top ten hold over 30%. Diagnostic decisions used clinical symptoms, serum thyroxine and TRAb, thyroid ultrasound and orbital computed tomography. The CDR3 has 13 amino acids. Trimming took off 3 bases at V and 6 bases at J, with 12 bases between the two ends. Germline V CDR1 and CDR2: GTSNPN, SVGIG (reference sequence). Study conclusions and caveats: The authors' 13 V-J model separated ophthalmopathy from stable hyperthyroidism.

The sample holds many counts of this clonotype. The antigen is unknown. The J gene is TRBJ2-1, the V gene TRBV30, with D perhaps matching TRBD2 (6 bases). The sequence derives from a man aged 25-45 years with Graves' ophthalmopathy. The sequencing sample was made of blood. The CDR3 coding sequence is TGTGCCTGGAGCTTTGACGGGGGCAATGAGCAGTTCTTC. It is translated as CAWSFDGGNEQFF.